This T cell receptor beta chain was retrieved from a study of post-analysis software for immune sequencing data. On the study more broadly: Progressive-relapsing, secondary progressive and relapsing-remitting multiple sclerosis were among the disease courses included. Broader study findings: Relative to controls, patients had five TRBV segments at higher frequency, with TRBV5-6, TRBV5-1 and TRBV20-1 among these. The normalized Chao1 diversity of multiple sclerosis patients was significantly lower than that of controls. The F measure placed samples prepared in the same batch into strongly shared clusters.

Germline V lookup: CDR1 SEHNR, CDR2 FQNEAQ (reference sequence). V was trimmed by 10 bases and J by 2 bases, leaving 21 bases between them. This CDR3 is built from 16 residues. TCR beta cDNA libraries included unique molecular identifiers. Out of about 0.9 to 11 million T cells, some 500,000 cDNA molecules were generated. MiXCR, run by TCRdb on the PCR reads, gives a single entry per CDR3 protein. The sample has around 250,000 distinct CDR3 sequences, 35% to 40% seen once. This clonotype was observed a handful of times. Its antigen is currently unknown. The sample was blood. The chain employs TRBV7-9 and TRBJ1-5; the D is unclear. The clonotype comes from a girl aged 10 to 17 with multiple sclerosis. DNA of the CDR3: TGTGCCACAAGACCAAGAGGAGGGCGGTGCAATCAGCCCCAGCATTTT. Protein sequence: CATRPRGGRCNQPQHF.